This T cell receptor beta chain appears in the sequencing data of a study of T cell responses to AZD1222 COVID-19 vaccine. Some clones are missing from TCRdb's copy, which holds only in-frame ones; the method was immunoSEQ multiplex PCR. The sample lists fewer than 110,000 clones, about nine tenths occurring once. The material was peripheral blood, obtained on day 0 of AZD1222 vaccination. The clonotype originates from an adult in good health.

CDR3 DNA sequence: TGCGCCAGCGCTGGACAGGACCTGAGTGGCTACACCTTC. Translation: CASAGQDLSGYTF. J is TRBJ1-2 and V is TRBV5-1; 7 bases fit TRBD1. The CDR3 is 13 residues long. V was pared by 7 bases and J by 7 bases, with 10 bases of the junction left unmatched. Germline V gene data show CDR1 as SGHRS and CDR2 as YFSETQ.